A single T cell receptor beta chain is shown here with its context. As yet, its antigen is unknown. Blood specimens came from baseline, cycle 4 day 1, and cycle 7 day 1. Clones were sequenced by immunoSEQ multiplex PCR, and TCRdb holds only the in-frame ones, with some missing. The sample lists almost 85,000 clones, 80% to 90% occurring once. The sample originates from a study of OX40 agonist ivuxolimab in advanced cancers. Across the whole study: Ivuxolimab doses were 0.01, 0.1, 0.3, 1.5, 3 or 10 mg/kg every 2 weeks. Prior therapy, whether anti-PD-1, anti-PD-L1 or anti-CTLA-4, was allowed, and 40% had some. The study's findings and limits: CD8+ T cells averaged more expanded clones than CD4+.

Germline V gene lookup returns CDR1 MNHNS and CDR2 SASEGT. V shed 4 bases, J shed 1 base, and the junction held 5 bases outside the gene matches. The CDR3 totals 16 residues. This specimen consisted of CD4+ or CD8+ T cells sorted from blood, obtained in a trial of the OX40 agonist ivuxolimab. This receptor was taken from an adult with an advanced solid tumor such as melanoma, head and neck, liver or kidney cancer. The chain has TRBV6-1 and TRBJ1-5; 9 bases match TRBD1. CDR3 residues: CASSALDRGSNQPQHF. In nucleotides, the CDR3 is TGTGCCAGCAGTGCCTTGGACAGGGGCAGCAATCAGCCCCAGCATTTT.